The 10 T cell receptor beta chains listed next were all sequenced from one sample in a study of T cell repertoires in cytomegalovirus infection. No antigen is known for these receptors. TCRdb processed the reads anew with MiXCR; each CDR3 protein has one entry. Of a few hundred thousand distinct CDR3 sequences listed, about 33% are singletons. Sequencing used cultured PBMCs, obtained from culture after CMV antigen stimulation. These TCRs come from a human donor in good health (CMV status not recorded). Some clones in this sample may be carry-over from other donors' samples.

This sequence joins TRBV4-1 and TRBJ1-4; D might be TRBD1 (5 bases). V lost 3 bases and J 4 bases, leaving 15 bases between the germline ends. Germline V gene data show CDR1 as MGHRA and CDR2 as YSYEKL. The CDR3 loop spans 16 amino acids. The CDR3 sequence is CASSQGPPQFNEKLFF. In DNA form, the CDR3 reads TGCGCCAGCAGCCAGGGGCCCCCCCAATTTAATGAAAAACTGTTTTTT.

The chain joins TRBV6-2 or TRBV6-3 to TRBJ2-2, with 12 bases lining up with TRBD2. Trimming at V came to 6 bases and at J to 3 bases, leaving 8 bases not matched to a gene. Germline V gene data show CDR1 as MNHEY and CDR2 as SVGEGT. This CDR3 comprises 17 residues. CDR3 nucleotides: TGTGCCAGCAGCGGAATTCTAGCGGGAGGGCACACCGGGGAGCTGTTTTTT. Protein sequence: CASSGILAGGHTGELFF.

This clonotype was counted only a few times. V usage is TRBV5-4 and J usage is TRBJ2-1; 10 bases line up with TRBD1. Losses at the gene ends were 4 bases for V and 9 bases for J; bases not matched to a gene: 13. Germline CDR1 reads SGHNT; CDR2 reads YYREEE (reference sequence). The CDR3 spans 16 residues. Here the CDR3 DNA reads TGTGCCAGCAGCCTCCGGACAGGGGGTCTAAGGTTTGAGCAGTTCTTC. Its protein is CASSLRTGGLRFEQFF.

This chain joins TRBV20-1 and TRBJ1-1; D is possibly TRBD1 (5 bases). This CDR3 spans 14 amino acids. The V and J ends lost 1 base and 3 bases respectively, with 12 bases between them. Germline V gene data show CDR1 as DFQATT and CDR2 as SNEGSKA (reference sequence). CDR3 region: CSARGVRGDTEAFF. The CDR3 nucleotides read TGCAGTGCTAGAGGAGTCCGGGGGGACACTGAAGCTTTCTTT.

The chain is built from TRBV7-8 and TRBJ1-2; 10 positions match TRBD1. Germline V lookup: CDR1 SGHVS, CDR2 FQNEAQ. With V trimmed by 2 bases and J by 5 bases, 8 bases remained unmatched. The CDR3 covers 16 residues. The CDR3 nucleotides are TGTGCCAGCAGCTTACGGGACAGGGGCTCTTGGTATGGCTACACCTTC. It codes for CASSLRDRGSWYGYTF.

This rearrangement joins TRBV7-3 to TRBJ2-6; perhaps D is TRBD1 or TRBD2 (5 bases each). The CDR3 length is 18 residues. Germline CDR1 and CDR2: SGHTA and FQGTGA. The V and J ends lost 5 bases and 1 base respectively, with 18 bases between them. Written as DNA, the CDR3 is TGTGCCAGCAGCCGAAGCCAGGGAGAGATTTCTGGGGCCAACGTCCTGACTTTC. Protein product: CASSRSQGEISGANVLTF.

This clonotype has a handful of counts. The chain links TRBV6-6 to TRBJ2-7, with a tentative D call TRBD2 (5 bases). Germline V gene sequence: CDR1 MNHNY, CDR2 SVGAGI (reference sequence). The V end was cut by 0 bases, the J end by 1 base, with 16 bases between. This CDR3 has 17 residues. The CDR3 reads CASSYSPLEAESYEQYF. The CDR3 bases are TGTGCCAGCAGTTACTCTCCCCTCGAAGCGGAGTCCTACGAGCAGTACTTC.

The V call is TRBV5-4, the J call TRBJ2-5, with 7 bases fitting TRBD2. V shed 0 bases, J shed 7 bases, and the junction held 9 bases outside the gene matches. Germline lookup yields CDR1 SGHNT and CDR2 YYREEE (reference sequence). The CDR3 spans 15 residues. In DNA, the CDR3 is TGTGCCAGCAGCTTGGAGCTAGCGGAAACGAGGACCCAGTACTTC. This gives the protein CASSLELAETRTQYF.

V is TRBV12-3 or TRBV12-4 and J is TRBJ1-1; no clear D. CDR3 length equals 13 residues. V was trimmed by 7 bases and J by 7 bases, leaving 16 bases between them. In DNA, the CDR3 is TGTGCCAGCATTAGAAAAGGATGGGGTGAAGCTTTCTTT. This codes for CASIRKGWGEAFF.

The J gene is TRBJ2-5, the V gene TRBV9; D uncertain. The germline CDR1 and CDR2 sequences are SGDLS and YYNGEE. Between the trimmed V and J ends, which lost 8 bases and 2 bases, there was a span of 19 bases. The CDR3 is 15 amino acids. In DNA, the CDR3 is TGTGCCAGTACCAAGACACCGCAGAAACAAGAGACCCAGTACTTC. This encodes CASTKTPQKQETQYF.